Sequencing of this TCR beta chain was carried out in a study of cytomegalovirus exposure and HLA in healthy donors. Regarding the study as a whole: What a later analysis showed was that several of the most significant clusters appeared linked to common viral pathogens. Researchers reported in a later analysis that a missense DCLRE1C variant was tied to TCR beta V- and J-gene trimming. Earlier analysis looked at TCR beta V segments, and most were productive about 87% or about 30% of the time. A later analysis reportedly found that, within productive TCRs, an Asian-associated ancestry cluster had fewer N-insertions than the mean observed across the approximately 670 donors.

Note on this clone: What it binds is not known.

Primers for the PCR totalled 60 Vbeta and 13 Jbeta. Assay used: immunoSEQ multiplex PCR; TCRdb lists only in-frame clones, some missing. The sample comprises around 140,000 clones, roughly four fifths of which are singletons, and roughly 1% rests with the top ten. This CDR3 spans 13 amino acids. J was trimmed by 11 bases and V by 4 bases; bases with no gene match: 3. CDR1 and CDR2 from the germline V gene are WSHSY and SAAADI. The sequenced sample consisted of PBMCs. This rearrangement joins TRBV10-2 to TRBJ2-4, with TRBD2 matching 12 bases. This clonotype was obtained from a woman aged 60-75 years in good health and CMV-seronegative. The CDR3 DNA reads TGCGCCAGCAGTGGGACTAGCGGGGCGGTTCAGTACTTC. Translating gives CASSGTSGAVQYF.